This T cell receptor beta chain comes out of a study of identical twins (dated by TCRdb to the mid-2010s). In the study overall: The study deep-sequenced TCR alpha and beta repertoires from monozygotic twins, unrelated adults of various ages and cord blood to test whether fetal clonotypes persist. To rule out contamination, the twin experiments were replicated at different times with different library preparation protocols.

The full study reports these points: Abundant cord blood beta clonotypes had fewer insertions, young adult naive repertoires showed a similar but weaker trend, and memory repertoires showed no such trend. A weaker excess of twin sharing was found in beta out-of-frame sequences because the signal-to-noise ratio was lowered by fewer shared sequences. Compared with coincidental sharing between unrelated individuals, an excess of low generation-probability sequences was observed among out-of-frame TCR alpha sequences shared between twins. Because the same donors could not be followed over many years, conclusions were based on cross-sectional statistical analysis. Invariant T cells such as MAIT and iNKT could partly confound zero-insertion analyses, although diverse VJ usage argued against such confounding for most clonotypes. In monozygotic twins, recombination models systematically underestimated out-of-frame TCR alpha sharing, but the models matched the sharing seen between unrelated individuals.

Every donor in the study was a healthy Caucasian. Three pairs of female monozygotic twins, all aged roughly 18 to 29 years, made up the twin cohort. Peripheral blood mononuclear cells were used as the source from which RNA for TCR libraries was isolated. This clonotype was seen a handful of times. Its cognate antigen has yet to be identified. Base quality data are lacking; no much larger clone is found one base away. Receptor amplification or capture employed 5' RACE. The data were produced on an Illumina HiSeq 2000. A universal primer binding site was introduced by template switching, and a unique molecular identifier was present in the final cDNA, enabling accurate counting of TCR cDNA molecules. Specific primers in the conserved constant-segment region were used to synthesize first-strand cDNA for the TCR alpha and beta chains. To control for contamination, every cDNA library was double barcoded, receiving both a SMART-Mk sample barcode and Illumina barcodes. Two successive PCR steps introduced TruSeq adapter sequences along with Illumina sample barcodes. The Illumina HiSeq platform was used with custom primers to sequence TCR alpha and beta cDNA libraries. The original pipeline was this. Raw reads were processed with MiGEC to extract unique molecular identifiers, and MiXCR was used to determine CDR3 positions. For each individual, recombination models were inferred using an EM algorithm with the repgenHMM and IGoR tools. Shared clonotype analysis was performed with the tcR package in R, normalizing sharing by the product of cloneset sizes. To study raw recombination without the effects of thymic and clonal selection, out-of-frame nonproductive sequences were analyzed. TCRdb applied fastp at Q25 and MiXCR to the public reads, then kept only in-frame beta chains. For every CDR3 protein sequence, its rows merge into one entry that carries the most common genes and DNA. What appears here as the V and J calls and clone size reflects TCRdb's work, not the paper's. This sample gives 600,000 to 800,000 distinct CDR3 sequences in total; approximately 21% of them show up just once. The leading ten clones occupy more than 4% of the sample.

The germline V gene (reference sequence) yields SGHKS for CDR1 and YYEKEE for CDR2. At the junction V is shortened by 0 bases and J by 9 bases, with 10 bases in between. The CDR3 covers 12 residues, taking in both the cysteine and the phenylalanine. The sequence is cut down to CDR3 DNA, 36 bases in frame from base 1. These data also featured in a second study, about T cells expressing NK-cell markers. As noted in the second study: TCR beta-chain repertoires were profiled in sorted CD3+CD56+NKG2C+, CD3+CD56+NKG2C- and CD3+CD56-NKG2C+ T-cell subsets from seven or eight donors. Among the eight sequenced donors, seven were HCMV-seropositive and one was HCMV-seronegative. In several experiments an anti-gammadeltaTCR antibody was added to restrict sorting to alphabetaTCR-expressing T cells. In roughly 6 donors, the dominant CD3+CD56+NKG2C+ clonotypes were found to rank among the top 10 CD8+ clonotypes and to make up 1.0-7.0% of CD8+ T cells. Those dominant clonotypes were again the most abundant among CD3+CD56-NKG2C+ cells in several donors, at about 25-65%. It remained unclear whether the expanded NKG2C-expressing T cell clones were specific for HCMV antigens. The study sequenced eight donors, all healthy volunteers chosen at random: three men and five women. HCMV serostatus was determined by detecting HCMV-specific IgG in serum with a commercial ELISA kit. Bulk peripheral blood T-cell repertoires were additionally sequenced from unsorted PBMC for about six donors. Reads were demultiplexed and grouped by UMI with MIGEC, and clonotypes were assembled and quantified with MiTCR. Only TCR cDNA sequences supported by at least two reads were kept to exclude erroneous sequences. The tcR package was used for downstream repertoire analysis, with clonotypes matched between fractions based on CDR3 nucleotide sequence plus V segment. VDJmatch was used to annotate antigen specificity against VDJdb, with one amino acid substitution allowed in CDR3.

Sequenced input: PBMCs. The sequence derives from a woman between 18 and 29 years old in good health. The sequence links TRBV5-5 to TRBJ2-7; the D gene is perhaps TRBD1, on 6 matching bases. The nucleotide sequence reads TGTGCCAGCAGCTTGGGGTCAGGGGTGCAGTACTTC. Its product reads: CASSLGSGVQYF.